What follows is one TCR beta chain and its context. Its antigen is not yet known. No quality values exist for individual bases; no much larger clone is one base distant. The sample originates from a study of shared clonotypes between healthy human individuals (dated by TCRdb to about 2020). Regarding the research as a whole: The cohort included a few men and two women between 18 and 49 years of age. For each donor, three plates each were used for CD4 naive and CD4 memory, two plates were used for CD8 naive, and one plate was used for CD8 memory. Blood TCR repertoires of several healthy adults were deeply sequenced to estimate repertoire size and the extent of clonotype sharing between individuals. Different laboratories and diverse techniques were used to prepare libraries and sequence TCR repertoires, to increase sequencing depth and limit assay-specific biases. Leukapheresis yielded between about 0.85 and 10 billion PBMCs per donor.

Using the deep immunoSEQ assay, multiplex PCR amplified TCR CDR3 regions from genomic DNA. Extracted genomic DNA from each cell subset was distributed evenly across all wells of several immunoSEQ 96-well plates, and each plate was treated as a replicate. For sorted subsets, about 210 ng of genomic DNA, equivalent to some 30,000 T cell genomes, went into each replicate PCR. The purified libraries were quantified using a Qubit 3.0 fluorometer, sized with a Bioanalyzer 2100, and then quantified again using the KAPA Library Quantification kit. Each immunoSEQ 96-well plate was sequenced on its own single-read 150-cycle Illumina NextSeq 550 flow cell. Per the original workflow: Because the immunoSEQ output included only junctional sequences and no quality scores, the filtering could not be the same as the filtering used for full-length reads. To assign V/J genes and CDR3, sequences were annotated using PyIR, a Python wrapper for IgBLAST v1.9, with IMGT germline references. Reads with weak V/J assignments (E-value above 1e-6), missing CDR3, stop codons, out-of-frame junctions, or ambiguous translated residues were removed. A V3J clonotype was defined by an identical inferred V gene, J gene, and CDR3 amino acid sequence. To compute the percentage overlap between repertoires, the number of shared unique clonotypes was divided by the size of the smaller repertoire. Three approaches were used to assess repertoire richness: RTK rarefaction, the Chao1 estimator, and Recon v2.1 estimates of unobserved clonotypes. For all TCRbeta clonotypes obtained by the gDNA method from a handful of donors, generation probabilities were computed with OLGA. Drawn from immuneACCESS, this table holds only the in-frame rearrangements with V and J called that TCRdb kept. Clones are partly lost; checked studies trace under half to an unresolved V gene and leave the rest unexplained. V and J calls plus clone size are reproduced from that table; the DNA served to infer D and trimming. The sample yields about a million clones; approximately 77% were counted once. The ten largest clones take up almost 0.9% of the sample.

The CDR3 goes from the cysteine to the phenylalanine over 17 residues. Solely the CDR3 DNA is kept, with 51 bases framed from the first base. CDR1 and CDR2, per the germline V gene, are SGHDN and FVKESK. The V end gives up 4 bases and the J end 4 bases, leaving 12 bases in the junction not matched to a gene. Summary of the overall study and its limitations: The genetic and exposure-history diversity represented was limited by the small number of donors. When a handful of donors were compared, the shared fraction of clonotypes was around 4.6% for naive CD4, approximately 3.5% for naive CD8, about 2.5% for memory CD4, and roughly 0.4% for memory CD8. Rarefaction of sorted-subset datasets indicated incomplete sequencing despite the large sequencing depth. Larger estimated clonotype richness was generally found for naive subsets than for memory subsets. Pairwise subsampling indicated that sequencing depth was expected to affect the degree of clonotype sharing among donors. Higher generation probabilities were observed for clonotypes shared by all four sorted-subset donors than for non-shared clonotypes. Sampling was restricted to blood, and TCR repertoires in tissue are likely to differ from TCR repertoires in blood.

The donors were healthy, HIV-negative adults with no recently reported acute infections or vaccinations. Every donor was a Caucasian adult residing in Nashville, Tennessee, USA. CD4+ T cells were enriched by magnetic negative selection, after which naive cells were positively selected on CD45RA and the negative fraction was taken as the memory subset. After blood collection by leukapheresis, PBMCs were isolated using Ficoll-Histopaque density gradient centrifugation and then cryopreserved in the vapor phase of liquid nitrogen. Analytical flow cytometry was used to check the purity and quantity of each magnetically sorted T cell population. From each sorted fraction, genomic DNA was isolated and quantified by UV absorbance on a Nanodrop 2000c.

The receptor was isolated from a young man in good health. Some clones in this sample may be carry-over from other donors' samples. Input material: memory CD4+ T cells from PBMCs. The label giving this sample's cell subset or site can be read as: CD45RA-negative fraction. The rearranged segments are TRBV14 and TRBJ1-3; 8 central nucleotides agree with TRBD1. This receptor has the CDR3 CASSLNEDRVAGNTIYF. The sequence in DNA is TGTGCCAGCAGCCTGAATGAGGACAGGGTTGCGGGAAACACCATATATTTT.